The rows below give T cell receptor beta chains drawn from one sample of a study of blood T cell repertoires in COVID-19. Libraries were prepared by immunoSEQ multiplex PCR; TCRdb keeps only in-frame clonotypes and omits some of them. In the table there are under 130,000 clones, about four fifths of which are singletons. Sequenced sample: peripheral blood. The receptor set was obtained from a woman aged 80 or over with acute or convalescent COVID-19. CDR3s include the opening cysteine and the closing phenylalanine or tryptophan. A D gene is named only where the DNA matches it firmly. Clone size is shown for a subset of rows, as once, few, many or a class of expanded clone.

V,D,size,J,CDR3,DNA
TRBV14,TRBD2,once,TRBJ2-2,CASSQESSGRLNTGELFF,TGTGCCAGCAGCCAAGAATCTAGCGGGAGGTTGAACACCGGGGAGCTGTTTTTT
TRBV14,-,-,TRBJ1-1,CASSQGPQDTEAFF,TGTGCCAGCAGCCAAGGTCCCCAGGACACTGAAGCTTTCTTT
TRBV29-1,-,-,TRBJ2-3,CSVEIPGTDTQYF,TGCAGCGTTGAAATACCCGGGACAGATACGCAGTATTTT
TRBV2,TRBD2,-,TRBJ2-1,CASSGTSPRSSYNEQFF,TGTGCCAGCAGCGGGACTAGCCCTAGGAGCTCCTACAATGAGCAGTTCTTC
TRBV9,TRBD1,-,TRBJ1-4,CASSLLDRAEKLFF,TGTGCCAGCAGCCTCCTGGACAGGGCCGAAAAACTGTTTTTT
TRBV4-1,-,-,TRBJ1-5,CASSQTPGASNQPQHF,TGCGCCAGCAGCCAAACTCCAGGGGCTAGCAATCAGCCCCAGCATTTT
TRBV27,TRBD1,-,TRBJ2-5,CASSWGQGEVGTQYF,TGTGCCAGCAGTTGGGGACAGGGGGAGGTAGGGACCCAGTACTTC
TRBV4-1,-,few,TRBJ2-3,CASSQVYGGLGDTQYF,TGCGCCAGCAGCCAAGTCTACGGGGGGCTGGGGGATACGCAGTATTTT
TRBV11-2,-,-,TRBJ2-2,CASSLDRRTTGELFF,TGTGCCAGCAGCTTAGATCGTAGAACCACCGGGGAGCTGTTTTTT
TRBV7-2,TRBD2,-,TRBJ2-2,CASSWGTSDFRNTGELFF,TGTGCCAGCAGCTGGGGTACTAGCGATTTTAGAAACACCGGGGAGCTGTTTTTT
TRBV13,-,once,TRBJ2-7,CASSLLDRDYEQYF,TGTGCCAGCAGCTTACTGGACAGAGACTACGAGCAGTACTTC
TRBV27,TRBD2,-,TRBJ2-1,CASSLMRGLAGLNEQFF,TGTGCCAGCAGTTTAATGCGAGGACTAGCGGGACTAAATGAGCAGTTCTTC
TRBV7-9,TRBD2,few,TRBJ2-2,CASSSPGLAGVGELFF,TGTGCCAGCAGCTCTCCGGGACTAGCGGGAGTGGGGGAGCTGTTTTTT
TRBV6-6,TRBD1,-,TRBJ1-2,CASSPTGGSYGYTF,TGTGCCAGCAGCCCGACAGGGGGCAGTTATGGCTACACCTTC
TRBV5-4,-,-,TRBJ2-1,CASSLEGESKNEQFF,TGTGCCAGCAGCTTGGAAGGAGAATCGAAAAATGAGCAGTTCTTC
TRBV6-4,-,-,TRBJ1-5,CASSDSYRTNRGNQPQHF,TGTGCCAGCAGTGACTCTTACAGGACGAACAGAGGCAATCAGCCCCAGCATTTT
TRBV7-2,-,-,TRBJ2-3,CASSLAARADTQYF,TGTGCCAGCAGCTTAGCGGCGAGGGCAGATACGCAGTATTTT
TRBV11-2,-,-,TRBJ2-4,CASSLAGVQNIQYF,TGTGCCAGCAGCTTAGCAGGGGTTCAAAACATTCAGTACTTC
TRBV18,-,-,TRBJ2-3,CASSPLAGDTQYF,TGTGCCAGCTCACCTTTGGCAGGTGATACGCAGTATTTT
TRBV7-9,TRBD2,-,TRBJ2-7,CASSPRTSGSYEQYF,TGTGCCAGCAGCCCGAGGACTAGCGGGAGCTACGAGCAGTACTTC
TRBV30,-,-,TRBJ2-3,CAWRGTRSTDTQYF,TGTGCCTGGAGGGGGACAAGAAGCACAGATACGCAGTATTTT
TRBV2,-,-,TRBJ1-5,CASTRDGNQPQHF,TGTGCCAGCACCAGGGATGGCAATCAGCCCCAGCATTTT